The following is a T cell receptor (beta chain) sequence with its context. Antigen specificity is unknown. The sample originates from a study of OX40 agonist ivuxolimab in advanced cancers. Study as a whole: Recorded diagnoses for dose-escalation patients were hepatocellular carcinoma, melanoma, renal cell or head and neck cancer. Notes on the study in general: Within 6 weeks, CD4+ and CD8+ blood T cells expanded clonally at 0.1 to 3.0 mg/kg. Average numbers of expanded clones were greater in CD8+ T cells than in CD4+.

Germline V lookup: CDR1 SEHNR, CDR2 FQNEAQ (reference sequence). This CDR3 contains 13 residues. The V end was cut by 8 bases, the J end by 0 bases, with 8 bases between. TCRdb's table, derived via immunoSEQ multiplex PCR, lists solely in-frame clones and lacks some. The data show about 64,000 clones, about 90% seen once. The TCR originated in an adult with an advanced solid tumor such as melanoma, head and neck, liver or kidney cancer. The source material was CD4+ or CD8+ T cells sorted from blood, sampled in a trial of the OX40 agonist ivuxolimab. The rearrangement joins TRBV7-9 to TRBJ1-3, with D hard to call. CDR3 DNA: TGTGCCAGCGGACCCGGCTCTGGAAACACCATATATTTT. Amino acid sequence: CASGPGSGNTIYF.